This is a list of T cell receptor beta chains from one sample in a study of cytotoxic CD8 clonotypes in ibrutinib-treated CLL. Assay: immunoSEQ multiplex PCR; the TCRdb copy retains only in-frame clones and omits some. The table lists over 65,000 clones, more than 60% of them singletons. The sequencing used PBMCs, collected after 12 months of ibrutinib treatment. The receptors come from a human donor with chronic lymphocytic leukemia. Each CDR3 is given with its conserved first and last residue. The order of the fields is CDR3 protein, CDR3 DNA, J gene, clone size, CDR3 length, D gene, V gene. D genes are given only for firm matches. Part of the rows lack a size; the others show once, few, many or a class for expanded clones.

CDR3: CASNPQEGETQYF
DNA: TGTGCCAGCAACCCCCAGGAAGGAGAGACCCAGTACTTC
J: TRBJ2-5
size: .
length: 13
D: .
V: TRBV7-2

CDR3: CASSPGTVFQAFF
DNA: TGTGCCAGCTCACCCGGGACAGTCTTTCAAGCTTTCTTT
J: TRBJ1-1
size: few
length: 13
D: TRBD1
V: TRBV18

CDR3: CASSWDRDNSPLHF
DNA: TGTGCCAGCAGCTGGGACAGGGATAATTCACCCCTCCACTTT
J: TRBJ1-6
size: .
length: 14
D: TRBD1
V: TRBV5-6

CDR3: CASSPGRGEQFF
DNA: TGTGCCAGCAGTCCTGGCCGCGGTGAGCAGTTCTTC
J: TRBJ2-1
size: .
length: 12
D: .
V: TRBV5-6

CDR3: CASSLSVRETQYF
DNA: TGTGCCAGCAGCTTATCAGTGAGAGAGACCCAGTACTTC
J: TRBJ2-5
size: .
length: 13
D: .
V: TRBV11-2

CDR3: CASSTLGGELFF
DNA: TGTGCCAGTAGTACCCTCGGCGGGGAGCTGTTTTTT
J: TRBJ2-2
size: .
length: 12
D: .
V: TRBV19

CDR3: CASSAPLVPRADYGYTF
DNA: TGTGCCAGCAGCGCCCCCCTTGTTCCCAGGGCCGACTATGGCTACACCTTC
J: TRBJ1-2
size: .
length: 17
D: .
V: TRBV9

CDR3: CASRQDRSGNTIYF
DNA: TGTGCCAGCAGACAAGATCGCTCTGGAAACACCATATATTTT
J: TRBJ1-3
size: .
length: 14
D: .
V: TRBV6-5

CDR3: CASSARGRTQETQYF
DNA: TGTGCCAGCAGCGCCCGGGGGAGGACGCAAGAGACCCAGTACTTC
J: TRBJ2-5
size: .
length: 15
D: .
V: TRBV9

CDR3: CASRSPGGDYGYTF
DNA: TGTGCCAGCAGATCCCCAGGGGGCGACTATGGCTACACCTTC
J: TRBJ1-2
size: .
length: 14
D: TRBD1
V: TRBV6-5

CDR3: CASTTGTGQPQHF
DNA: TGTGCCAGCACTACAGGGACGGGCCAGCCCCAGCATTTT
J: TRBJ1-5
size: .
length: 13
D: .
V: TRBV6-5

CDR3: CASSLGQGVLNEQFF
DNA: TGCGCCAGCAGCCTTGGACAGGGGGTCCTCAATGAGCAGTTCTTC
J: TRBJ2-1
size: .
length: 15
D: TRBD1
V: TRBV4-3

CDR3: CASIAQQSYEQYF
DNA: TGTGCCAGCATAGCGCAACAGAGCTACGAGCAGTACTTC
J: TRBJ2-7
size: few
length: 13
D: .
V: TRBV28

CDR3: CATSRERRVNSNQPQHF
DNA: TGTGCCACCAGCAGAGAGAGGCGGGTGAACAGCAATCAGCCCCAGCATTTT
J: TRBJ1-5
size: .
length: 17
D: .
V: TRBV15

CDR3: CASSPGAATNEKLFF
DNA: TGCGCCAGCAGCCCAGGGGCAGCAACTAATGAAAAACTGTTTTTT
J: TRBJ1-4
size: .
length: 15
D: .
V: TRBV5-1

CDR3: CASSLGQGGGTEAFF
DNA: TGCGCCAGCAGCTTGGGACAGGGTGGGGGCACTGAAGCTTTCTTT
J: TRBJ1-1
size: .
length: 15
D: TRBD1
V: TRBV5-1

CDR3: CASSRLLFGGDSYEQYF
DNA: TGTGCCAGCAGCCGTCTCCTTTTTGGGGGAGACTCCTACGAGCAGTACTTC
J: TRBJ2-7
size: .
length: 17
D: .
V: TRBV5-4

CDR3: CASSLKGRGYTF
DNA: TGTGCCAGCAGCTTAAAGGGGAGAGGCTACACCTTC
J: TRBJ1-2
size: .
length: 12
D: .
V: TRBV11-1

CDR3: CASSLGQKRSETQYF
DNA: TGTGCCAGCAGCCTCGGACAGAAACGATCGGAGACCCAGTACTTC
J: TRBJ2-5
size: .
length: 15
D: .
V: TRBV7-2

CDR3: CASSGSPGTKNSPLHF
DNA: TGTGCCAGCAGCGGAAGCCCCGGGACAAAGAATTCACCCCTCCACTTT
J: TRBJ1-6
size: .
length: 16
D: .
V: TRBV9

CDR3: CASSFGQENIQYF
DNA: TGTGCCAGCAGCTTCGGACAGGAAAACATTCAGTACTTC
J: TRBJ2-4
size: few
length: 13
D: TRBD1
V: TRBV7-2

CDR3: CASSYQGGQETQYF
DNA: TGTGCCAGCAGCTATCAGGGAGGGCAAGAGACCCAGTACTTC
J: TRBJ2-5
size: .
length: 14
D: TRBD2
V: TRBV7-2

CDR3: CAWSPGGTDTQYF
DNA: TGTGCCTGGAGTCCCGGGGGCACAGATACGCAGTATTTT
J: TRBJ2-3
size: .
length: 13
D: .
V: TRBV30

CDR3: CAWSVTGTSSYNEQFF
DNA: TGTGCCTGGAGTGTAACCGGAACCAGCTCCTACAATGAGCAGTTCTTC
J: TRBJ2-1
size: .
length: 16
D: .
V: TRBV30

CDR3: CASSLAQGPYEQYF
DNA: TGTGCCAGCAGTCTGGCCCAGGGGCCCTACGAGCAGTACTTC
J: TRBJ2-7
size: few
length: 14
D: .
V: TRBV6-5

CDR3: CASSLGDQIREQFF
DNA: TGCGCCAGCAGCTTGGGGGACCAGATTAGGGAGCAGTTCTTC
J: TRBJ2-1
size: .
length: 14
D: .
V: TRBV5-1

CDR3: CASSLLGGRYTEAFF
DNA: TGTGCCAGCAGCCTCCTGGGAGGCCGCTACACTGAAGCTTTCTTT
J: TRBJ1-1
size: .
length: 15
D: .
V: TRBV5-6

CDR3: CAWSVLTVGNTEAFF
DNA: TGTGCCTGGAGTGTTCTTACCGTAGGGAACACTGAAGCTTTCTTT
J: TRBJ1-1
size: .
length: 15
D: .
V: TRBV30

CDR3: CASSDRRLAKNIQYF
DNA: TGTGCCAGCAGTGATCGGAGGCTAGCCAAAAACATTCAGTACTTC
J: TRBJ2-4
size: .
length: 15
D: .
V: TRBV6-1

CDR3: CASSVPTGGNEKLFF
DNA: TGTGCCAGCAGCGTCCCCACAGGGGGTAATGAAAAACTGTTTTTT
J: TRBJ1-4
size: few
length: 15
D: TRBD1
V: TRBV9

CDR3: CAISESGTYSNQPQHF
DNA: TGTGCCATCAGTGAGTCAGGCACATATAGCAATCAGCCCCAGCATTTT
J: TRBJ1-5
size: .
length: 16
D: .
V: TRBV10-3

CDR3: CASSLVSGGAGTQYF
DNA: TGTGCCAGCAGTTTGGTTAGCGGGGGGGCCGGTACGCAGTATTTT
J: TRBJ2-3
size: .
length: 15
D: TRBD2
V: TRBV27

CDR3: CASATGGRSYEQYF
DNA: TGTGCCAGCGCCACTGGGGGCCGGTCCTACGAGCAGTACTTC
J: TRBJ2-7
size: .
length: 14
D: .
V: TRBV13

CDR3: CASSLDRVQGLNNSPLHF
DNA: TGTGCCAGCAGCTTAGATCGGGTACAGGGCCTTAATAATTCACCCCTCCACTTT
J: TRBJ1-6
size: .
length: 18
D: .
V: TRBV11-2

CDR3: CASSQSYGNEQFF
DNA: TGTGCCAGCAGCCAGTCCTATGGCAATGAGCAGTTCTTC
J: TRBJ2-1
size: .
length: 13
D: .
V: TRBV6-5

CDR3: CASSAGGRGNGYTF
DNA: TGTGCCAGCAGCGCGGGAGGACGGGGAAATGGCTACACCTTC
J: TRBJ1-2
size: .
length: 14
D: .
V: TRBV5-4